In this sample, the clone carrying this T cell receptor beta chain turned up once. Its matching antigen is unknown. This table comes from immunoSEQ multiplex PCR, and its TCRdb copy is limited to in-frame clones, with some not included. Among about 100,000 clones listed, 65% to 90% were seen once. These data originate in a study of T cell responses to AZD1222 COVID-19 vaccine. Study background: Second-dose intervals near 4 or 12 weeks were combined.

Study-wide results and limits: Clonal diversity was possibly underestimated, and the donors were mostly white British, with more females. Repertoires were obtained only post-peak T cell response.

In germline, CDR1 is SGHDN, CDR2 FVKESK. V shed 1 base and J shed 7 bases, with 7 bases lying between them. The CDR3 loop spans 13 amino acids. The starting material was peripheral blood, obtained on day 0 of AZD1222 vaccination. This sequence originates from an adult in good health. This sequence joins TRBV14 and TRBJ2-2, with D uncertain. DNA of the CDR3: TGTGCCAGCAGCCAAGTGGTAATCGGGGAGCTGTTTTTT. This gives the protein CASSQVVIGELFF.